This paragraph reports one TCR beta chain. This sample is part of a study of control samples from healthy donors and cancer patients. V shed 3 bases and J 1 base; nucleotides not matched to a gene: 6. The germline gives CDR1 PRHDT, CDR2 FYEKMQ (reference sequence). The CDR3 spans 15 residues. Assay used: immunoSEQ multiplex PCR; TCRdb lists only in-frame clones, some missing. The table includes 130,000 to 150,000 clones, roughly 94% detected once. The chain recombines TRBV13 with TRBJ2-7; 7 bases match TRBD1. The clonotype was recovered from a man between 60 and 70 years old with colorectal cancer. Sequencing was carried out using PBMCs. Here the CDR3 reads CASSFRQGGSYEQYF. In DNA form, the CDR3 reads TGTGCCAGCAGCTTTCGACAGGGTGGTTCCTACGAGCAGTACTTC.